This T cell receptor (beta chain) originates from a study of shared clonotypes between healthy human individuals. As for the study in general: The cohort comprised a couple of women and a few men. Their ages spanned 18 to 49 years. Overall study results and limits: Across subsets, estimated richness was generally greater for naive than for memory populations.

Germline CDR1 and CDR2: SGHRS and YFSETQ. The CDR3 runs 15 residues. The ends were cut back, 4 bases at V and 0 bases at J, with 11 bases in the middle. The protocol was immunoSEQ multiplex PCR, while the TCRdb copy is restricted to in-frame clones and leaves out a portion. The table shows 2.3 million or so clones, with 85% to 95% occurring only once. Remarks on this clone: Its antigen is undetermined. The sample has other DNA sequences that encode this CDR3 too.

The donors were adults (healthy and HIV-negative) with no recent acute infections or vaccinations. This chain joins TRBV5-1 and TRBJ1-5; possibly TRBD1 for D (5 bases). The sample was naive CD4+ T cells from PBMCs. Stated subset: CD45RA+ positively selected. The receptor was isolated from a man between 18 and 35 years old in good health. Some clones in this sample may be carry-over from other donors' samples. The CDR3 here is CASSIGTDSNQPQHF. The CDR3 DNA is TGCGCCAGCAGCATAGGGACTGATAGCAATCAGCCCCAGCATTTT. Full variable domain (outside the CDR3, taken from reference TRBV5-1 and TRBJ1-5): KAGVTQTPRYLIKTRGQQVTLSCSPISGHRSVSWYQQTPGQGLQFLFEYFSETQRNKGNFPGRFSGRQFSNSRSEMNVSTLELGDSALYLCASSIGTDSNQPQHFGDGTRLSIL.